This T cell receptor (beta chain) was sequenced for a study of CD8+ T cells in alopecia areata. Notes on the study in general: Higher clonality than in normal scalp was seen in lesional scalp, especially alopecia totalis/universalis. Mouse data revealed clearer TCR sharing than patient data did, a gap possibly tied to HLA. Scalp repertoires also include resident alphabeta T cells from normal skin.

Concerning this clone: Its target is not known.

Germline V CDR1 and CDR2: MNHEY, SVGAGI. This CDR3 comprises 13 residues. The V gene lost 7 bases and the J gene lost 3 bases, with 13 bases spanning the gap. Sequencing templates came from extracted RNA that was reverse transcribed into cDNA. Some clones are missing from TCRdb's copy, which holds only in-frame ones; the method was immunoSEQ multiplex PCR. The sample has about 120,000 clones; around 64% are singletons. It was from PBMCs that CD4+ and CD8+ T cells were sorted. The rearrangement uses TRBV6-5 and TRBJ2-7, with TRBD1 as a possible D gene (5 bases). This TCR derives from a human donor in good health. Material: CD4+ T cells sorted from blood. The DNA of the CDR3 is TGTGCCAGCAAAGGTCCCACAGGCTACGAGCAGTACTTC. The encoded protein is CASKGPTGYEQYF.